This T cell receptor beta chain is from a study of blood T cell repertoires in COVID-19. Overall study: Sources were T cells, B-cell-depleted T cells, or PBMCs; the material itself was cDNA or gDNA.

This CDR3 region has 14 residues. V gave up 3 bases and J gave up 5 bases, with 11 bases separating them. Germline V gene lookup returns CDR1 SGHTA and CDR2 FQGTGA. Profiled with immunoSEQ multiplex PCR; TCRdb holds only in-frame clones, not every one. This sample carries around 250,000 clones, roughly nine tenths of them seen once, and the ten largest clones take 0.94%. The chain combines TRBV7-3 with TRBJ2-1, with D tentatively TRBD2 (7 bases). The TCR comes from a woman in her thirties or forties who had recovered from COVID-19. Sequencing used peripheral blood. In DNA, the CDR3 is TGTGCCAGCAGCTTCGGGGGGCCCCACAATGAGCAGTTCTTC. It encodes CASSFGGPHNEQFF.